The T cell receptor beta chain under discussion was sequenced for a study of T cells in Graves' hyperthyroidism and ophthalmopathy. The sample holds many counts of this clonotype. As yet, its antigen is unknown. The V and J ends lost 4 bases and 3 bases respectively, with 16 bases between them. Germline loops: CDR1 GTSNPN, CDR2 SVGIG (reference sequence). The CDR3 runs to 14 residues. RNA transcripts were the template for amplifying TCR beta CDR3 regions. HTBI primers were used for first-round RT-PCR of the TCR CDR3. MiXCR, applied by TCRdb to the multiplex PCR reads, yields one record per CDR3 protein. The sample lists around 450,000 distinct CDR3 sequences, approximately 15% occurring once. Graves' hyperthyroidism was deemed stable absent ophthalmopathy progression within 18 months. Patients aged 18 to 65 had newly diagnosed hyperthyroidism lasting under 2 months. The study, taken as a whole, reports: Blood also contained most expanded thyroid clonotypes above 0.001.

V and J are TRBV30 and TRBJ2-7, with a tentative D call TRBD2 (5 bases). Input material: blood. The receptor comes from a woman under 30 with Graves' hyperthyroidism. The CDR3 protein is CAWTPDGIIYEQYF. CDR3 DNA sequence: TGTGCCTGGACCCCGGACGGGATAATCTACGAGCAGTACTTC.